The 3 T cell receptor beta chains reported below all come from one sample, sequenced in a study of T-cell reconstitution after alpha-beta-depleted transplantation in children (dated by TCRdb to 2016 to 2017). Broader findings and caveats from the paper: Hyperexpanded clone frequencies declined over subsequent months; after one year, T-cell counts and TCRbeta diversity were mostly attributed to newly produced T cells.

These receptors' antigens are unknown. The treatment or condition label, read with the paper, signifies: allogeneic hematopoietic cell transplantation with graft depleted of TCRalphabeta T cells and CD19 B cells. Libraries were prepared through PCR. These reads were obtained on an Illumina HiSeq 2500. TCR library preparation used molecular barcoding, with unique molecular identifiers applied to normalize quantification of the TCRbeta repertoire. The raw public data were reprocessed by TCRdb itself: fastp quality trimming at Q25, MiXCR clonotype calling, in-frame beta chains only. Rows matching on CDR3 protein sequence are summarized as one entry with the most common DNA and genes. The sample profile shows some 300,000 distinct CDR3 sequences; 6% to 10% of them were found once. Around 10% of the sample lies in the top ten. This specimen was peripheral blood, taken 360 days after TCRalphabeta/CD19-depleted stem cell transplant. The receptors were sampled from a female patient aged 2 to 10 who had a stem cell transplant for Fanconi anemia, so the T cells may come from the graft donor.

This clonotype was seen at least ten times. V is TRBV6-6 and J is TRBJ1-2; the D gene is possibly TRBD1 (5 bases). V was trimmed by 6 bases and J by 5 bases, leaving 13 bases between them. The CDR3 covers 13 residues. From germline, CDR1 is MNHNY and CDR2 SVGAGI (reference sequence). The CDR3 DNA reads as TGTGCCAGCAGCCAGCCTGGGGGGTATGGCTACACCTTC. Amino acid sequence: CASSQPGGYGYTF.

The chain uses TRBV2 and TRBJ1-1; 8 bases match TRBD1. V was pared by 3 bases and J by 5 bases, with 5 bases of the junction left unmatched. The length of the CDR3 is 14 residues. The V gene's germline CDR1 is SNHLY and CDR2 FYNNEI. In DNA, the CDR3 is TGTGCCAGCAGTGAGGACAGGGCAGGAACTGAAGCTTTCTTT. As protein: CASSEDRAGTEAFF.

In this sample, this clonotype turned up many times. The chain uses TRBV6-1 and TRBJ1-3; no clear D gene. V was shortened by 5 bases and J by 4 bases, with 3 bases between the two germline ends. CDR1 is MNHNS, CDR2 SASEGT, per germline. The CDR3 has 11 amino acids. The CDR3 coding sequence is TGTGCCAGCAGTTTGGGAAACACCATATATTTT. This sequence encodes CASSLGNTIYF.